These T cell receptor beta chains were read from a single sample in a study of blood T cell repertoires in COVID-19. The assay was immunoSEQ multiplex PCR, and TCRdb's table has in-frame clones only and misses some. The sample holds approximately 380,000 clones, roughly 90% seen once. The sequenced sample was PBMCs or T cells enriched from blood (not recorded which). These receptors all come from a woman aged 40 to 50 who had been exposed to COVID-19. Each CDR3 is given with its conserved first and last residue. The order of the fields is J gene, V gene, CDR3 protein.

J gene: TRBJ1-2
V gene: TRBV6-5
CDR3 protein: CASTVLDRGYGYTF

J gene: TRBJ1-1
V gene: TRBV10-3
CDR3 protein: CACGGGTEAFF

J gene: TRBJ1-1
V gene: TRBV5-1
CDR3 protein: CASSLRGTEAFF

J gene: TRBJ2-2
V gene: TRBV5-4
CDR3 protein: CASSPRGGGVNTGELFF

J gene: TRBJ2-7
V gene: TRBV18
CDR3 protein: CASSLAGKRSSYEQYF

J gene: TRBJ1-2
V gene: TRBV27
CDR3 protein: CASSHGQGYGYTF

J gene: TRBJ1-1
V gene: TRBV29-1
CDR3 protein: CSGGNDGKNTEAFF

J gene: TRBJ2-2
V gene: TRBV19
CDR3 protein: CASSLLAGGPGELFF

J gene: TRBJ1-5
V gene: TRBV7-8
CDR3 protein: CASSAGGSGYNQPQHF

J gene: TRBJ1-2
V gene: TRBV19
CDR3 protein: CASSIPSSSVGYTF

J gene: TRBJ1-2
V gene: TRBV6-5
CDR3 protein: CASRPGGGRGYTF

J gene: TRBJ2-1
V gene: TRBV3-1/TRBV3-2
CDR3 protein: CASSQELAGGRNSYNEQFF

J gene: TRBJ1-2
V gene: TRBV19
CDR3 protein: CASSISGTGGYGYTF

J gene: TRBJ2-7
V gene: TRBV10-1
CDR3 protein: CASQRQGGSYEQYF

J gene: TRBJ2-1
V gene: TRBV20-1
CDR3 protein: CSASIREQFF

J gene: TRBJ2-1
V gene: TRBV24-1
CDR3 protein: CATSDVQREQFF

J gene: TRBJ1-5
V gene: TRBV5-6
CDR3 protein: CASSSQGVVGNQPQHF

J gene: TRBJ2-6
V gene: TRBV29-1
CDR3 protein: CSVGTTQRGSSGANVLTF

J gene: TRBJ1-4
V gene: TRBV5-6
CDR3 protein: CASSSLRGEKLFF

J gene: TRBJ1-1
V gene: TRBV7-8
CDR3 protein: CASSPRDKTEAFF

J gene: TRBJ2-1
V gene: TRBV7-9
CDR3 protein: CASSTQPPTSGHNEQFF

J gene: TRBJ2-1
V gene: TRBV10-1
CDR3 protein: CASSEGSRLNEQFF

J gene: TRBJ2-7
V gene: TRBV7-8
CDR3 protein: CASSWTSGEQYF

J gene: TRBJ2-7
V gene: TRBV30
CDR3 protein: CAWSTTSGGTERLF

J gene: TRBJ2-2
V gene: TRBV7-8
CDR3 protein: CASRIVPQGGAGELFF

J gene: TRBJ1-5
V gene: TRBV21-1
CDR3 protein: CASSYFQPQHF

J gene: TRBJ2-3
V gene: TRBV24-1
CDR3 protein: CATSDPGTSGGDTQYF

J gene: TRBJ2-3
V gene: TRBV9
CDR3 protein: CASSVAASGGYTDTQYF

J gene: TRBJ2-5
V gene: TRBV7-7
CDR3 protein: CASSPGGASQETQYF

J gene: TRBJ1-5
V gene: TRBV18
CDR3 protein: CASSAGPLADQPQHF

J gene: TRBJ1-3
V gene: TRBV5-1
CDR3 protein: CASSLSGFGFGTIGGNTIYF

J gene: TRBJ1-5
V gene: TRBV5-6
CDR3 protein: CASSYKEEPQHF

J gene: TRBJ1-1
V gene: TRBV7-9
CDR3 protein: CASSFRGGNTEAFF

J gene: TRBJ1-2
V gene: TRBV4-3
CDR3 protein: CASSQVGGNGYTF

J gene: TRBJ1-1
V gene: TRBV30
CDR3 protein: CAWSVRVGGGTEAFF

J gene: TRBJ1-2
V gene: TRBV3-1/TRBV3-2
CDR3 protein: CASSQDTRVGGYTF

J gene: TRBJ1-5
V gene: TRBV19
CDR3 protein: CASHQAGTGGNQPQHF

J gene: TRBJ1-3
V gene: TRBV18
CDR3 protein: CASSPYKGVNSAGNTIYF